These 26 T cell receptor beta chains originate from one sample sequenced in a study of T cells in localized non-small cell lung cancer. TCRdb's table, derived via immunoSEQ multiplex PCR, lists solely in-frame clones and lacks some. The sample lists around 25,000 clones, 80% to 90% seen once, with 0.9% to 1.4% in the top ten. Specimen: peripheral blood, collected before any cancer treatment. The source of these receptors is a woman aged 35 to 75 with stage I lung adenocarcinoma.

The V and J genes are TRBV7-2 and TRBJ1-6; D gene ambiguous. CDR1 and CDR2 from the germline V gene are SGHTA and FQGNSA. Trimming pared 4 bases from V and 8 bases from J, leaving 9 bases between. The CDR3 is 13 residues long. The CDR3 DNA reads TGTGCCAGCAGCTCAGTCCCCTATTCACCCCTCCACTTT. Translation gives CASSSVPYSPLHF.

V usage is TRBV19 and J usage is TRBJ2-7; D is perhaps TRBD1 (6 bases). Germline V gives CDR1 LNHDA, CDR2 SQIVND (reference sequence). V was shortened by 3 bases and J by 0 bases, with 18 bases between the two germline ends. The CDR3 is made up of 17 amino acids. CDR3 sequence reads: CASSIYSPGASSYEQYF. CDR3 in DNA: TGTGCCAGTAGTATTTATTCCCCAGGGGCGAGCTCCTACGAGCAGTACTTC.

The sample holds one count of this clone. The rearrangement uses TRBV28 and TRBJ2-7; D assignment may be TRBD1 or TRBD2 (6 bases each). This CDR3 spans 17 amino acids. Germline CDR1 reads MDHEN; CDR2 reads SYDVKM. The V end was cut by 6 bases, the J end by 0 bases, with 21 bases between. CDR3 region: CASSLTGGTDSSYEQYF. CDR3 coding DNA: TGTGCCAGCAGCCTAACAGGCGGGACGGACAGCTCCTACGAGCAGTACTTC.

CDR3 sequence: CASRGTGGNSPLHF. The CDR3 coding sequence is TGCGCCAGCAGAGGGACAGGCGGTAATTCACCCCTCCACTTT. The chain couples TRBV5-1 to TRBJ1-6; 8 positions agree with TRBD1. J was trimmed by 6 bases and V by 5 bases; bases with no gene match: 4. CDR3 length: 14 amino acids. The germline gives CDR1 SGHRS, CDR2 YFSETQ.

The rearrangement joins TRBV4-2 to TRBJ2-5, with TRBD2 identical over 8 bases. The CDR3 consists of 16 residues. V dropped 1 base and J dropped 2; count of bases not matched to a gene: 6. Looked up from germline, CDR1 is LGHNA and CDR2 is YNFKEQ. The chain's CDR3 is CASSQVLTGGQETQYF. In nucleotides, the CDR3 is TGTGCCAGCAGCCAAGTATTAACGGGGGGGCAAGAGACCCAGTACTTC.

This clone was seen a single time. The chain employs TRBV10-3 and TRBJ2-7; weak D call: TRBD2 (6 bases). The V end was cut by 3 bases, the J end by 2 bases, with 11 bases between. Looked up from germline, CDR1 is ENHRY and CDR2 is SYGVKD. The CDR3 is made up of 14 amino acids. The CDR3 coding sequence is TGTGCCATCAGTGAATCTAGCGCAGCCTACGAGCAGTACTTC. Translation: CAISESSAAYEQYF.

The chain joins TRBV6-1 to TRBJ1-4; TRBD1 agrees at 9 bases. Germline lookup yields CDR1 MNHNS and CDR2 SASEGT. The CDR3 runs 14 residues. After removal of 5 bases from V and 7 bases from J, the junction contained 5 bases not matched to a gene. CDR3 loop: CASSRTGEGEKLFF. As DNA, the CDR3 is TGTGCCAGCAGTCGGACAGGGGAAGGTGAAAAACTGTTTTTT.

The chain recombines TRBV15 with TRBJ2-5; D is tentatively TRBD1 or TRBD2 (5 bases each). This CDR3 has 15 residues. V lost 4 bases to trimming and J lost 5 bases, with 17 bases between them. Germline-derived CDR1 and CDR2 are LNHNV and YYDKDF (reference sequence). CDR3 sequence (DNA): TGTGCCACCAGCACCTTACTGAGGGGCGGGGAGACCCAGTACTTC. It translates to CATSTLLRGGETQYF.

V and J are TRBV21-1 and TRBJ2-1. TRBV21-1 has pseudogene status. The CDR3 is 11 residues long. In DNA, the CDR3 is TGTGCCAGCAGCGTGTACAATGAGCAGTTCTTC. Its translation: CASSVYNEQFF.

This clone was found a few times. V usage is TRBV6-4 and J usage is TRBJ2-3, with D possibly being TRBD2 (5 bases). CDR1 MRHNA and CDR2 SNTAGT come from the germline V gene. V was shortened by 3 bases and J by 4 bases, with 8 bases between the two germline ends. The CDR3 runs to 13 residues. CDR3 DNA sequence: TGTGCCAGCAGTGAAACTAGGGCAGATACGCAGTATTTT. Residues: CASSETRADTQYF.

The chain couples TRBV11-1 to TRBJ1-1, with D unclear. Germline CDR1 reads SGHAT; CDR2 reads FQDESV (reference sequence). The germline V and J ends were trimmed by 4 bases and 11 bases, with 17 bases remaining between them. This CDR3 is built from 13 residues. The CDR3 DNA sequence: TGTGCCAGCAGCTCATCTGAGGAACTGGCGGCTTTCTTT. This gives the protein CASSSSEELAAFF. The full variable domain, with the rest looked up from reference TRBV11-1 and TRBJ1-1, is EAEVAQSPRYKITEKSQAVAFWCDPISGHATLYWYRQILGQGPELLVQFQDESVVDDSQLPKDRFSAERLKGVDSTLKIQPAELGDSAMYLCASSSSEELAAFFGQGTRLTVV.

The chain recombines TRBV11-2 with TRBJ2-7; no clear D gene. The germline V gene has CDR1 SGHAT and CDR2 FQNNGV. Trimming pared 10 bases from V and 3 bases from J, leaving 22 bases between. This CDR3 has 15 residues. In DNA form, the CDR3 reads TGTGCCACCCCGACCCGACGGCGGACCCACTACGAGCAGTACTTC. It is translated as CATPTRRRTHYEQYF.

The chain has TRBV18 and TRBJ1-6; the D is unclear. V shed 1 base and J shed 0 bases, with 10 bases lying between them. Germline values: CDR1 KGHSH, CDR2 LQKENI. This CDR3 region has 17 residues. The CDR3: CASSPRSGNSYNSPLHF. Written as DNA, the CDR3 is TGTGCCAGCTCACCACGTTCGGGCAACTCCTATAATTCACCCCTCCACTTT.

This clone was found once. This chain connects TRBV19 to TRBJ2-7, with 7 bases that match TRBD1. Germline loops: CDR1 LNHDA, CDR2 SQIVND (reference sequence). With V trimmed by 6 bases and J by 6 bases, 11 bases remained unmatched. The CDR3 length is 14 residues. CDR3 loop: CASSRDRVPGEQYF. For the CDR3, the DNA is TGTGCCAGTAGCCGGGACAGAGTTCCAGGCGAGCAGTACTTC.

The V call is TRBV4-1, the J call TRBJ1-2; 9 nucleotides match TRBD1. Germline V lookup: CDR1 MGHRA, CDR2 YSYEKL. The CDR3 totals 14 residues. Germline trimming cut 4 bases from V and 6 bases from J; bases unmatched to any gene: 6. The CDR3 region is CASSPVGQGNGYTF. The CDR3 DNA is TGCGCCAGCAGCCCCGTGGGACAGGGCAATGGCTACACCTTC.

This chain connects TRBV2 to TRBJ2-1, with 9 bases fitting TRBD2. V was clipped by 8 bases and J by 2 bases; unmatched bases: 4. The length of the CDR3 is 14 residues. Germline V gene data show CDR1 as SNHLY and CDR2 as FYNNEI. The CDR3 sequence is CASLAGTAYNEQFF. The CDR3 DNA follows: TGTGCCAGCCTAGCGGGGACGGCCTACAATGAGCAGTTCTTC.

J is TRBJ1-1 and V is TRBV5-1; 12 bases agree with TRBD1. The CDR3 runs 16 residues. V was pared by 5 bases and J by 4 bases, with 9 bases of the junction left unmatched. Per germline, CDR1 SGHRS and CDR2 YFSETQ. The CDR3 loop reads CASRTAPGQGATEAFF. The CDR3 DNA reads TGCGCCAGCAGAACGGCCCCGGGACAGGGGGCCACTGAAGCTTTCTTT.

V gene TRBV11-3 combines with J gene TRBJ1-1; no firm D call. V was trimmed by 4 bases and J by 0 bases, leaving 6 bases between them. The CDR3 consists of 13 residues. CDR1 and CDR2 from the germline V gene are SGHNT and YENEEA. The CDR3 DNA is TGTGCCAGCAGCTCACTCATGAACACTGAAGCTTTCTTT. Translating gives CASSSLMNTEAFF.

V and J are TRBV7-2 and TRBJ1-6; perhaps TRBD1 as D (5 bases). Trimming shortened V by 5 bases and J by 7 bases, and 18 bases separated the two germline ends. Germline V CDR1 and CDR2: SGHTA, FQGNSA. The CDR3 has 16 residues. The CDR3 region is CASSQGDHLGNSPLHF. CDR3 in DNA: TGTGCCAGCAGCCAAGGGGACCACCTTGGCAATTCACCCCTCCACTTT.

This clone is classed as medium-sized. This rearrangement joins TRBV27 to TRBJ2-1; no definite D call. V lost 0 bases, J lost 7 bases, and 7 bases lay in between. The CDR3 is made up of 13 amino acids. Looked up from germline, CDR1 is MNHEY and CDR2 is SMNVEV (reference sequence). Here the CDR3 DNA reads TGTGCCAGCAGTTTATCGATCGATAATGAGCAGTTCTTC. Translated: CASSLSIDNEQFF.

The gene calls are TRBV4-3 and TRBJ2-6; D is uncertain. The CDR3 consists of 16 residues. Deletions cut 0 bases from V and 3 bases from J, with 9 bases between. Germline V CDR1 and CDR2: LGHNA, YSLEER. CDR3: CASSQDPTDGANVLTF. CDR3 bases: TGCGCCAGCAGCCAAGATCCCACAGATGGGGCCAACGTCCTGACTTTC.

This clone was seen just once. This chain connects TRBV4-1 to TRBJ2-5; 7 bases map to TRBD2. Germline assignment: CDR1 MGHRA and CDR2 YSYEKL. Germline trimming cut 3 bases from V and 1 base from J; bases unmatched to any gene: 2. The CDR3 extends over 14 amino acids. The CDR3 bases are TGCGCCAGCAGCCAGGGGGGGGGCCAAGAGACCCAGTACTTC. It is translated as CASSQGGGQETQYF.

The gene calls are TRBV2 and TRBJ2-1; 10 bases map to TRBD2. With V trimmed by 3 bases and J by 6 bases, 5 bases remained unmatched. CDR3 size: 15 residues. CDR1 SNHLY and CDR2 FYNNEI come from the germline V gene. The CDR3 nucleotides read TGTGCCAGCAGTGATCAAGCGGGGGGGCTCAATGAGCAGTTCTTC. Its translation: CASSDQAGGLNEQFF.

The J gene is TRBJ2-3, the V gene TRBV7-2, with 8 bases lining up with TRBD1. Germline V gene lookup returns CDR1 SGHTA and CDR2 FQGNSA. The CDR3 totals 15 residues. V gave up 4 bases and J gave up 2 bases; unmatched junction bases: 5. The CDR3 spells CASSYRTGLTDTQYF. The CDR3 DNA follows: TGTGCCAGCAGCTACAGGACAGGGCTCACAGATACGCAGTATTTT.

The V call is TRBV28, the J call TRBJ1-1; the D is unclear. Per germline, CDR1 MDHEN and CDR2 SYDVKM. The V and J ends lost 3 bases and 2 bases respectively, with 10 bases between them. CDR3 length equals 14 residues. This CDR3 reads CASSLWASNTEAFF. The CDR3 DNA reads as TGTGCCAGCAGTTTGTGGGCAAGTAACACTGAAGCTTTCTTT.

This clone has only one observation. V gene TRBV6-6 combines with J gene TRBJ1-2; TRBD1 aligns across 7 bases. V trimming: 8 bases; J trimming: 0 bases; junction bases outside the gene matches: 6. In germline, CDR1 is MNHNY, CDR2 SVGAGI (reference sequence). The CDR3 extends over 14 amino acids. The CDR3 nucleotides are TGTGCCAGCGCAGGGGGGAGGACTAACTATGGCTACACCTTC. Translated: CASAGGRTNYGYTF.